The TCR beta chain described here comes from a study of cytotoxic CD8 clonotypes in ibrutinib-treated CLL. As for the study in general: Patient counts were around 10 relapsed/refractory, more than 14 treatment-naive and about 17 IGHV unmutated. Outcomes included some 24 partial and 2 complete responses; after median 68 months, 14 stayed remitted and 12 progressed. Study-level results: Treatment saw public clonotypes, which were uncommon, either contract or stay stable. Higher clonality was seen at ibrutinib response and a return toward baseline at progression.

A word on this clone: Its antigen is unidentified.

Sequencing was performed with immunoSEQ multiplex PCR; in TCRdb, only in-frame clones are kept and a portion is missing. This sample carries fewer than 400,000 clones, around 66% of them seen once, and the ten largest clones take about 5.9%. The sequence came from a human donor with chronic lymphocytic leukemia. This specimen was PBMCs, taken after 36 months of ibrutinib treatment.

The CDR3 DNA reads TGTGCCAGCAGCCCACGAAGTGGGGTTGAAGCTTTCTTT. It yields the protein CASSPRSGVEAFF. This sequence joins TRBV7-9 and TRBJ1-1; D uncertain. The germline gives CDR1 SEHNR, CDR2 FQNEAQ (reference sequence). The CDR3 extends over 13 amino acids. Trimming pared 5 bases from V and 7 bases from J, leaving 14 bases between.